Given below is one TCR beta chain in context. Its antigen remains unknown. The data were obtained in a study of CD8+ T cells in alopecia areata. Extracted from the samples, RNA was reverse transcribed into cDNA to serve as the sequencing template. Profiling relied on immunoSEQ multiplex PCR, and the TCRdb table lists in-frame clones only, not all of them. The sample holds about 94,000 clones, just over 70% seen once. Per germline, CDR1 MGHDK and CDR2 SYGVNS. V was cut by 1 base and J by 4 bases, with 8 bases left in between. There are 13 residues in the CDR3. Documented treatment: oral pan-JAK inhibitor, 5-10 mg twice daily. Regarding the study as a whole: Many of the expanded lesional clones endured in scalp and blood while on tofacitinib. Higher clonality was seen in lesional scalp than in normal scalp, especially in alopecia totalis/universalis.

The sequence derives from a human donor with alopecia areata. V gene TRBV25-1 combines with J gene TRBJ2-7; possibly TRBD2 for D (5 bases). The input for sequencing was CD8+ T cells sorted from blood, taken around week 44, from a patient treated with tofacitinib. CDR3 sequence reads: CASSELEDYEQYF. CDR3 nucleotide sequence: TGTGCCAGCAGTGAATTGGAGGATTACGAGCAGTACTTC.